The present T cell receptor (beta chain) was sequenced within a study of cytomegalovirus exposure and HLA in healthy donors. Study-wide results and limits: Across donors, most TCRs were seen rarely, yet some public ones were widespread.

Amplification used 60 Vbeta primers and 13 Jbeta primers. Profiling relied on immunoSEQ multiplex PCR, and the TCRdb table lists in-frame clones only, not all of them. In the table there are around 250,000 clones, around 81% of which are singletons. The CDR3 is 12 amino acids. Trimming pared 1 base from V and 6 bases from J, leaving 5 bases between. Germline CDR1 and CDR2: MNHNS and SASEGT. About this clone: Its antigen remains unidentified.

The TCR originated in a woman aged 55-70 years in good health and CMV-seropositive. The sequencing input was PBMCs. This sequence joins TRBV6-1 and TRBJ2-3; perhaps TRBD1 as D (5 bases). The DNA of the CDR3 is TGTGCCAGCAGTGAAGAGGGGGATACGCAGTATTTT. It codes for CASSEEGDTQYF.